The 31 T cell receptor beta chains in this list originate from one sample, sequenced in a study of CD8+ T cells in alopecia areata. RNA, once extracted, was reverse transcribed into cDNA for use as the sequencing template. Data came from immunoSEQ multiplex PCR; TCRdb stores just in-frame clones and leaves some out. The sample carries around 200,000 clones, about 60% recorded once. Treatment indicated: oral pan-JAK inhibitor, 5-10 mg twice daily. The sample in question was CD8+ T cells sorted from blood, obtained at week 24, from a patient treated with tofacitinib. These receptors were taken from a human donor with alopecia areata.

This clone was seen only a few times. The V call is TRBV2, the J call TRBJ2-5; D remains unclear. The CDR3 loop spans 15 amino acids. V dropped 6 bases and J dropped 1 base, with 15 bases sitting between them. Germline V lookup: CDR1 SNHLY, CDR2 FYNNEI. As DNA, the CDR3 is TGTGCCAGCAGCGACCGCCCCCGGGCCCAAGAGACCCAGTACTTC. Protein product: CASSDRPRAQETQYF.

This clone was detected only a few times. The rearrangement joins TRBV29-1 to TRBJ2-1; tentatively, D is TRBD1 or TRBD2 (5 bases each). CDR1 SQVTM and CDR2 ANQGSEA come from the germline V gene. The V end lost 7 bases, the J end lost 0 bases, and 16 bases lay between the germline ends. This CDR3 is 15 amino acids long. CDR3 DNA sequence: TGCAGCGCAGGAACCCCGAGGGGCTCCTACAATGAGCAGTTCTTC. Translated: CSAGTPRGSYNEQFF.

CDR3 in amino acids: CASSRGGDSNQPQHF. The CDR3 DNA reads as TGTGCCAGTTCCCGGGGAGGTGATAGCAATCAGCCCCAGCATTTT. The chain joins TRBV7-9 to TRBJ1-5; no clear D gene. The CDR3 spans 15 residues. V was clipped by 9 bases and J by 0 bases, with 15 bases between them. Germline V gives CDR1 SEHNR, CDR2 FQNEAQ (reference sequence).

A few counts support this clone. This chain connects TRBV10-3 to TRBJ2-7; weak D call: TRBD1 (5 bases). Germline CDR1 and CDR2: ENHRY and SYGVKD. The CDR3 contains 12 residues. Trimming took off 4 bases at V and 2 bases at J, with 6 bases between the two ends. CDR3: CAISAGTYEQYF. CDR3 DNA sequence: TGTGCCATCAGTGCAGGGACCTACGAGCAGTACTTC.

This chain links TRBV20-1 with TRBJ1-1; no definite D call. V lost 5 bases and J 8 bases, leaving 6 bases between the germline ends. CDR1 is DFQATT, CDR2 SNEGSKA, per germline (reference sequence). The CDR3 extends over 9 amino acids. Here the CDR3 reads CSAGNEAFF. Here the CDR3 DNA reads TGCAGTGCTGGCAACGAAGCTTTCTTT.

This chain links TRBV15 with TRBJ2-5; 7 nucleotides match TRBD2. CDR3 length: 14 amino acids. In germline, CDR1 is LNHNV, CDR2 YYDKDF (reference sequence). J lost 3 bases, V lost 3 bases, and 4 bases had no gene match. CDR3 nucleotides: TGTGCCACCAGCAGGAGGCGGGAGAAAGAGACCCAGTACTTC. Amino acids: CATSRRREKETQYF.

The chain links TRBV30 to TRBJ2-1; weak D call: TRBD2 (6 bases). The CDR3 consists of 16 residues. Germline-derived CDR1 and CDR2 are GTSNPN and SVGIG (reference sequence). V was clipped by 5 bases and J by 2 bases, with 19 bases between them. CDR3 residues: CAWEKKLAWAYNEQFF. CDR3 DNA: TGTGCCTGGGAGAAGAAACTAGCTTGGGCCTACAATGAGCAGTTCTTC.

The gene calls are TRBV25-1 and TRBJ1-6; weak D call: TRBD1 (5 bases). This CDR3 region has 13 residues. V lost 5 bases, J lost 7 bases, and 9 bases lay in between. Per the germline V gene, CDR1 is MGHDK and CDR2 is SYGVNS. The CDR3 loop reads CASSWGSNSPLHF. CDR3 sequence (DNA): TGTGCCAGCAGTTGGGGGAGCAATTCACCCCTCCACTTT. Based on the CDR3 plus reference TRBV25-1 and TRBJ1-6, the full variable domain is EADIYQTPRYLVIGTGKKITLECSQTMGHDKMYWYQQDPGMELHLIHYSYGVNSTEKGDLSSESTVSRIRTEHFPLTLESARPSHTSQYLCASSWGSNSPLHFGNGTRLTVT.

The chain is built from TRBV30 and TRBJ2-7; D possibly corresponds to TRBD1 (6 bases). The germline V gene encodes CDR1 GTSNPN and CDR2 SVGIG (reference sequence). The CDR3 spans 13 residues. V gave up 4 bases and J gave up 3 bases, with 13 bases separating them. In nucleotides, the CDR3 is TGTGCCTGGACCACGAGGGGGAGCTACGAGCAGTACTTC. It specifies CAWTTRGSYEQYF.

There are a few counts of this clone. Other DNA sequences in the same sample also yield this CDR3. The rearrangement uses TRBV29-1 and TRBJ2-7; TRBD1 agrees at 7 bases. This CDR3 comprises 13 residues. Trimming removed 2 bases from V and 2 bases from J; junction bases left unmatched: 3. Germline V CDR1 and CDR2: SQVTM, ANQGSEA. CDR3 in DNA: TGCAGCGTTGAAAGGGACAGTCCCTACGAGCAGTACTTC. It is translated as CSVERDSPYEQYF.

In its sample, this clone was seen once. The CDR3 protein is CASSPRTGESPLHF. CDR3 DNA sequence: TGCGCCAGCAGCCCCCGGACAGGGGAATCACCCCTCCACTTT. V is TRBV4-1 and J is TRBJ1-6, with 9 bases matching TRBD1. V lost 4 bases to trimming and J lost 10 bases; unmatched junction nucleotides: 5. The CDR3 length is 14 residues. Germline CDR1 is MGHRA and CDR2 is YSYEKL.

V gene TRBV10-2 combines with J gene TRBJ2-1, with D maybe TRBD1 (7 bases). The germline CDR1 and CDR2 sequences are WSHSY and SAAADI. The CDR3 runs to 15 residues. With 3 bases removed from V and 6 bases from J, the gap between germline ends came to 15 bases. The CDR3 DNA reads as TGCGCCAGCAGTGATCAGGGGGGTAAGGGCAATGAGCAGTTCTTC. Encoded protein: CASSDQGGKGNEQFF.

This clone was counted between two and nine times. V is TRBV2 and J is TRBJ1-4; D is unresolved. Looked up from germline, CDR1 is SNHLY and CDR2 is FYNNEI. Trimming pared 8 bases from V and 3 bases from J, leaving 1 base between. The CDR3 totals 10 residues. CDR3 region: CASANEKLFF. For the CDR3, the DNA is TGTGCCAGCGCTAATGAAAAACTGTTTTTT.

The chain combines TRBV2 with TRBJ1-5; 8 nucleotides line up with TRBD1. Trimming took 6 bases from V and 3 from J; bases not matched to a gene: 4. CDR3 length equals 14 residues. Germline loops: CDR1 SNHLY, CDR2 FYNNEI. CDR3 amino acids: CASRTGGVNQPQHF. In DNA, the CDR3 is TGTGCCAGCAGAACAGGGGGAGTCAATCAGCCCCAGCATTTT.

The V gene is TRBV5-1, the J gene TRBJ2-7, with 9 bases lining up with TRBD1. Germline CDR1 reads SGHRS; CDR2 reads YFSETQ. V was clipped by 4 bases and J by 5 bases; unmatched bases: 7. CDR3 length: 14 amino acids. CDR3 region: CASSTDRGSDEQYF. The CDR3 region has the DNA TGCGCCAGCAGCACGGACAGGGGCTCAGACGAGCAGTACTTC. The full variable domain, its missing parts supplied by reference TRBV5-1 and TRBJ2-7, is KAGVTQTPRYLIKTRGQQVTLSCSPISGHRSVSWYQQTPGQGLQFLFEYFSETQRNKGNFPGRFSGRQFSNSRSEMNVSTLELGDSALYLCASSTDRGSDEQYFGPGTRLTVT.

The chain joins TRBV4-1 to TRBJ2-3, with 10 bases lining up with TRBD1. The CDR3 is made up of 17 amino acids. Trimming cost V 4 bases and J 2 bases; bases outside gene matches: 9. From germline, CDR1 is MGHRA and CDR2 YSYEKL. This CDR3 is CASSRRGTGDYTDTQYF. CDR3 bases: TGCGCCAGCAGCCGGAGGGGGACAGGGGATTACACAGATACGCAGTATTTT.

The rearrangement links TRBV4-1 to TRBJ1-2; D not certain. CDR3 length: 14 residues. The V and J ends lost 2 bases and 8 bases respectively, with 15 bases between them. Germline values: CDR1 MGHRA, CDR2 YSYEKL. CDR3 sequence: CASSQMPPQRGYTF. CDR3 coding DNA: TGCGCCAGCAGCCAAATGCCCCCACAGCGCGGCTACACCTTC.

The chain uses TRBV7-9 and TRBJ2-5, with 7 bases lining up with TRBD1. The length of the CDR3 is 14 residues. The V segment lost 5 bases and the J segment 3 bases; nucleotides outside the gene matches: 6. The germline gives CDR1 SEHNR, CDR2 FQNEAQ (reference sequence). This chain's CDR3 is CASSAETGKETQYF. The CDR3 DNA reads TGTGCCAGCAGCGCCGAGACAGGGAAAGAGACCCAGTACTTC. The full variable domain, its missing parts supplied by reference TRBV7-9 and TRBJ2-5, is DTGVSQNPRHKITKRGQNVTFRCDPISEHNRLYWYRQTLGQGPEFLTYFQNEAQLEKSRLLSDRFSAERPKGSFSTLEIQRTEQGDSAMYLCASSAETGKETQYFGPGTRLLVL.

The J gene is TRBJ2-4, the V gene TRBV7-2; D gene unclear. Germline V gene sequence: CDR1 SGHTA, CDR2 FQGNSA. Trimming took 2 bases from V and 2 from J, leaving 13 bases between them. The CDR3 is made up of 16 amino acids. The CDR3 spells CASSLLFLATKNIQYF. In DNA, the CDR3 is TGTGCCAGCAGCTTACTTTTCCTGGCCACCAAAAACATTCAGTACTTC.

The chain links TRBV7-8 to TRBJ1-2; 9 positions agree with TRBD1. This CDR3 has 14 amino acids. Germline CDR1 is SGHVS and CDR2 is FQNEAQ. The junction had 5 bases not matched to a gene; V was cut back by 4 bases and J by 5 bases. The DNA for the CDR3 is TGTGCCAGCAGCTCGGGTGGGACAGGGTATGGCTACACCTTC. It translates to CASSSGGTGYGYTF.

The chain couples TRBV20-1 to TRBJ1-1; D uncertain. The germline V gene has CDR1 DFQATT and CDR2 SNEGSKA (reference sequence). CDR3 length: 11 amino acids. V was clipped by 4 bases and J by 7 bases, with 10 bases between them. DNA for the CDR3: TGCAGTGCTACCTTACATGGTGAAGCTTTCTTT. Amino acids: CSATLHGEAFF.

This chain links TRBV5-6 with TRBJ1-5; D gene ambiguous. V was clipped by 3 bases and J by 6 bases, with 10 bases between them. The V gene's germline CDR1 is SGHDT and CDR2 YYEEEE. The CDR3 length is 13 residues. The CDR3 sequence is CASSSGGSQPQHF. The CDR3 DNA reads TGTGCCAGCAGCTCCGGAGGTAGTCAGCCCCAGCATTTT.

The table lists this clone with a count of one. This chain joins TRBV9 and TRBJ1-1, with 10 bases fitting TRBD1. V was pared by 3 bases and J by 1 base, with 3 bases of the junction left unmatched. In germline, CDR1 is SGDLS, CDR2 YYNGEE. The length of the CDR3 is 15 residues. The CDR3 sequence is CASSARTGGNTEAFF. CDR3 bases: TGTGCCAGCAGCGCCAGGACAGGGGGGAACACTGAAGCTTTCTTT.

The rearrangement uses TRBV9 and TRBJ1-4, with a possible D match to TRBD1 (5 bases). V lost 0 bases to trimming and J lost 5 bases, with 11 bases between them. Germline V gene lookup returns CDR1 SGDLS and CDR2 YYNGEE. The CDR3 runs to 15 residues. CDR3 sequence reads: CASSVGGTENEKLFF. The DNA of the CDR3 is TGTGCCAGCAGCGTAGGGGGGACCGAGAATGAAAAACTGTTTTTT.

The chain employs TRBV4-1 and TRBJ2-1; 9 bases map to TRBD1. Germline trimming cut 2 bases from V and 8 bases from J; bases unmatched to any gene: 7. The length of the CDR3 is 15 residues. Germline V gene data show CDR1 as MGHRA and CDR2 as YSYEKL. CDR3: CASSQRDRVIDEQFF. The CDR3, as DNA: TGCGCCAGCAGCCAAAGGGACAGGGTCATAGATGAGCAGTTCTTC.

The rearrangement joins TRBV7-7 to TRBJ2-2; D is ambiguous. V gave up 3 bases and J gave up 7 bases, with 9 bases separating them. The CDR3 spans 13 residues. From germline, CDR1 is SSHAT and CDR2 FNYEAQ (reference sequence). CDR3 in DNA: TGTGCCAGCAGCTTTCACAGTGGCGGGGAGCTGTTTTTT. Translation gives CASSFHSGGELFF.

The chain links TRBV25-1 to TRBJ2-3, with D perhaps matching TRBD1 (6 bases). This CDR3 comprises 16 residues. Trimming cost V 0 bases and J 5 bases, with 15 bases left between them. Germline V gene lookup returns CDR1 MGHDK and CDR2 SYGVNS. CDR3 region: CASSEYQQGRKDTQYF. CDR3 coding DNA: TGTGCCAGCAGTGAATATCAACAGGGTAGAAAAGATACGCAGTATTTT. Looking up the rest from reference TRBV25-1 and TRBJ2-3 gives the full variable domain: EADIYQTPRYLVIGTGKKITLECSQTMGHDKMYWYQQDPGMELHLIHYSYGVNSTEKGDLSSESTVSRIRTEHFPLTLESARPSHTSQYLCASSEYQQGRKDTQYFGPGTRLTVL.

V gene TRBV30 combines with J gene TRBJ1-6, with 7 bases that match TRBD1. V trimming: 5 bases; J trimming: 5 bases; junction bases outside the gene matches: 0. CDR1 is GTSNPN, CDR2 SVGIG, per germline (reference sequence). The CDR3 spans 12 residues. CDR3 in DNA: TGTGCCTGGGACAGGGATAATTCACCCCTCCACTTT. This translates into CAWDRDNSPLHF. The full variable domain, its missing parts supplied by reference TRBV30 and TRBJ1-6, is SQTIHQWPATLVQPVGSPLSLECTVEGTSNPNLYWYRQAAGRGLQLLFYSVGIGQISSEVPQNLSASRPQDRQFILSSKKLLLSDSGFYLCAWDRDNSPLHFGNGTRLTVT.

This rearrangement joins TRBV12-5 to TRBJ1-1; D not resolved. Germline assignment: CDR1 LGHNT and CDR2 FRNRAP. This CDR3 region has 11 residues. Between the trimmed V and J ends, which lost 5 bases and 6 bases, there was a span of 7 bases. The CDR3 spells CASGTNAEAFF. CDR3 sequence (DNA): TGTGCTAGTGGTACAAACGCTGAAGCTTTCTTT.

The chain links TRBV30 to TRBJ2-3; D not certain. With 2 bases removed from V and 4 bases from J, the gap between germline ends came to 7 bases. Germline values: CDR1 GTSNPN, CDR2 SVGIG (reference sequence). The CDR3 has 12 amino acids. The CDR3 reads CAWSLDSDTQYF. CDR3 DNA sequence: TGTGCCTGGAGTCTAGACTCAGATACGCAGTATTTT.

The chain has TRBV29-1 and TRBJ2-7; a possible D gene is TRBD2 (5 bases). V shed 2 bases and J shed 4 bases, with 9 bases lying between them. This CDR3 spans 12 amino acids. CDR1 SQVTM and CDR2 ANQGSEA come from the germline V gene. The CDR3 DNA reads TGCAGCGTTGAAATCCGGGGTTACGAGCAGTACTTC. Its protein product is CSVEIRGYEQYF.